The rows below give T cell receptor beta chains drawn from one sample of a study of T cells after yellow fever vaccination. Each CDR3 protein is one row after TCRdb ran MiXCR on the 5' RACE reads. Of 200,000 to 250,000 distinct CDR3 sequences in the sample, about 3% were seen once. Material: CD4+ T cells sorted from PBMCs, obtained 10 days after the yellow fever booster vaccination. All receptors derive from a man younger than 35 who received the YFV17D yellow fever vaccine. Both conserved end residues are part of each CDR3. Fields, in order: J gene, clone size, D gene, V gene, CDR3 protein, CDR3 DNA. D genes are given only for firm matches. Only part of the rows carry a size: once, few, many, or a class if the clone is expanded.

TRBJ2-7 many - TRBV2 CASSELGEQYF TGTGCCAGCAGTGAGTTGGGCGAGCAGTACTTC
TRBJ1-1 - - TRBV5-1 CASSSVRELGEAFF TGCGCCAGCAGCTCGGTAAGGGAGTTGGGTGAAGCTTTCTTT
TRBJ2-5 few TRBD2 TRBV7-3 CASSFRGGLLQETQYF TGTGCCAGCAGCTTTCGCGGGGGGCTGCTCCAAGAGACCCAGTACTTC
TRBJ2-5 many TRBD2 TRBV7-2 CASSLAPSGGGQETQYF TGTGCCAGCAGCTTAGCGCCTAGCGGGGGGGGTCAAGAGACCCAGTACTTC
TRBJ1-3 few - TRBV7-9 CASSSRAGNTIYF TGTGCCAGCAGCTCACGAGCTGGAAACACCATATATTTT
TRBJ1-1 few - TRBV3-1 CASSQGGVGNTEAFF TGTGCCAGCAGCCAAGGGGGAGTGGGGAACACTGAAGCTTTCTTT
TRBJ2-3 - - TRBV7-9 CASSLAEAANSPDTQYF TGTGCCAGCAGCTTAGCAGAGGCCGCCAACAGCCCAGATACGCAGTATTTT
TRBJ2-3 many TRBD1 TRBV20-1 CSGAKGARTDTQYF TGCAGTGGGGCCAAGGGGGCGCGCACAGATACGCAGTATTTT
TRBJ1-1 - - TRBV6-5 CASTLRAGLAEAFF TGTGCCTCCACCCTCAGGGCGGGTCTGGCTGAAGCTTTCTTT
TRBJ2-2 many - TRBV2 CASSLLGALPGELFF TGTGCCAGCAGCTTGCTCGGGGCCCTGCCCGGGGAGCTGTTTTTT
TRBJ2-4 few - TRBV5-6 CASSLDVSLKNIQYF TGTGCCAGCAGCTTAGATGTCAGTCTGAAAAACATTCAGTACTTC
TRBJ1-3 - - TRBV5-1 CASSSDLLGSGNTIYF TGCGCCAGCAGCTCCGACCTTTTGGGCTCTGGAAACACCATATATTTT
TRBJ1-5 - - TRBV5-6 CASSLRSSNQPQHF TGTGCCAGCAGCTTAAGGAGTAGCAATCAGCCCCAGCATTTT
TRBJ2-4 many - TRBV5-1 CASSPGQLLNIQYF TGCGCCAGCAGCCCCGGACAGTTACTAAACATTCAGTACTTC
TRBJ1-5 - - TRBV20-1 CSARRPGGENQPQHF TGCAGTGCTAGAAGGCCCGGGGGGGAGAATCAGCCCCAGCATTTT
TRBJ2-5 - TRBD1 TRBV4-2 CASSQGTGGVETQYF TGTGCCAGCAGCCAGGGGACAGGGGGCGTTGAGACCCAGTACTTC
TRBJ2-7 many - TRBV7-8 CASSQPRTGGLSYEQYF TGTGCCAGCAGCCAACCTCGAACGGGGGGCCTCTCCTACGAGCAGTACTTC
TRBJ2-7 few - TRBV20-1 CSARNGYEQYF TGCAGTGCTAGGAACGGCTACGAGCAGTACTTC
TRBJ1-6 few TRBD1 TRBV12-3/TRBV12-4 CASTGTGPNSPLHF TGTGCCAGCACCGGGACAGGACCCAATTCACCCCTCCACTTT
TRBJ2-7 many TRBD2 TRBV7-9 CASSSRGLAYEQYF TGTGCCAGCAGCTCCCGAGGACTAGCCTACGAGCAGTACTTC
TRBJ1-2 few - TRBV24-1 CATSDQQGRGYTF TGTGCCACCAGTGATCAACAGGGAAGAGGCTACACCTTC
TRBJ1-2 few - TRBV12-3/TRBV12-4 CASTRRRGASYGYTF TGTGCCAGCACCCGCCGCAGGGGCGCGAGCTATGGCTACACCTTC
TRBJ2-1 many - TRBV20-1 CSARRGSDPLNNEQFF TGCAGTGCTAGGAGGGGTTCGGACCCCCTGAACAATGAGCAGTTCTTC
TRBJ1-2 - TRBD1 TRBV9 CASSPRLGQGDSYGYTF TGTGCCAGCAGCCCCCGCCTAGGACAGGGTGATTCCTATGGCTACACCTTC
TRBJ2-5 many - TRBV12-3/TRBV12-4 CASSPTRKETQYF TGTGCCAGCAGCCCCACTAGAAAAGAGACCCAGTACTTC
TRBJ1-1 few - TRBV19 CASRDGGAFEAFF TGTGCCAGTAGGGACGGGGGCGCTTTTGAAGCTTTCTTT
TRBJ1-5 many TRBD1 TRBV7-9 CASSFDRAPLWNQPQHF TGTGCCAGCAGCTTCGACAGGGCCCCCCTATGGAATCAGCCCCAGCATTTT
TRBJ1-2 few - TRBV28 CASRRVAGYTF TGTGCCAGCAGGAGGGTAGCTGGCTACACCTTC
TRBJ2-3 - TRBD2 TRBV6-4 CASSPGGLAVSTDTQYF TGTGCCAGCAGCCCCGGGGGACTAGCGGTGAGCACAGATACGCAGTATTTT
TRBJ1-5 many - TRBV19 CASSMWVREQPQHF TGTGCCAGTAGTATGTGGGTCCGCGAACAGCCCCAGCATTTT
TRBJ2-5 - TRBD1 TRBV12-3/TRBV12-4 CASRKRQGRETQYF TGTGCCAGCAGGAAGCGACAGGGAAGGGAGACCCAGTACTTC
TRBJ2-2 many - TRBV7-3 CASSLTYRGAANTGELFF TGTGCCAGCAGCTTAACGTATCGGGGGGCCGCGAACACCGGGGAGCTGTTTTTT
TRBJ2-3 - - TRBV10-3 CAFSDSGLDSDTQYF TGTGCCTTCAGTGATTCGGGGCTAGACTCAGATACGCAGTATTTT
TRBJ2-6 few - TRBV4-2 CASSQDPHSGANVLTF TGTGCCAGCAGCCAAGATCCACACTCTGGGGCCAACGTCCTGACTTTC
TRBJ2-3 many TRBD2 TRBV12-3/TRBV12-4 CASSRLGLAGDRDTQYF TGTGCCAGCAGCCGCCTAGGACTAGCGGGGGACCGGGATACGCAGTATTTT
TRBJ2-3 many - TRBV11-2 CASSSPMAGAPDTQYF TGTGCCAGCAGCTCCCCAATGGCGGGGGCCCCAGATACGCAGTATTTT
TRBJ1-5 many - TRBV5-1 CASSSQTGTEGQPQHF TGCGCCAGCAGCTCGCAGACCGGGACCGAAGGTCAGCCCCAGCATTTT
TRBJ1-2 - TRBD1 TRBV28 CASTVPGQGAGGYTF TGTGCCAGCACCGTCCCGGGACAGGGGGCGGGGGGCTACACCTTC
TRBJ2-3 many TRBD1 TRBV5-1 CASSPVPGQSRTHTDTQYF TGCGCCAGCAGCCCGGTCCCGGGACAGAGCCGGACTCACACAGATACGCAGTATTTT
TRBJ1-5 few - TRBV5-4 CASSSPGQPQHF TGTGCCAGCAGCTCCCCAGGCCAGCCCCAGCATTTT
TRBJ2-5 many - TRBV20-1 CSARGGWETQYF TGCAGTGCTAGAGGTGGTTGGGAGACCCAGTACTTC
TRBJ1-2 many - TRBV12-3/TRBV12-4 CASSLRQVNYGYTF TGTGCCAGCAGCCTTCGACAGGTCAACTATGGCTACACCTTC
TRBJ2-7 few TRBD1 TRBV20-1 CSAGTGQDYEQYF TGCAGTGCCGGGACAGGGCAAGACTACGAGCAGTACTTC
TRBJ2-4 many TRBD2 TRBV28 CASSLSLAGAKNIQYF TGTGCCAGCAGTTTGAGCCTAGCGGGAGCCAAAAACATTCAGTACTTC
TRBJ2-3 - TRBD2 TRBV28 CASSRGGGADTQYF TGTGCCAGCAGTCGCGGGGGTGGGGCAGATACGCAGTATTTT
TRBJ2-3 few TRBD2 TRBV18 CASSPRLAGRDTQYF TGTGCCAGCTCACCACGGCTAGCGGGGCGAGATACGCAGTATTTT